This TCR beta chain is from a study of blood T cells in healthy people across ages. Study background: Every two T cells gave about one barcoded beta molecule via template switching. Study-wide findings and caveats: Both higher diversity and more naive CD4+ cells marked long-lived donors when set against aged donors. Estimated diversity across one million T cells was deemed an underestimate.

No fewer than 5.5 micrograms of total RNA were isolated from every sample. Primers used in a second PCR of roughly 7 to 12 cycles were a sample-barcoded 5' primer and a J-beta primer mix. One entry per CDR3 protein results from TCRdb running MiXCR on the 5' RACE reads. The table includes 910,000 or so distinct CDR3 sequences, roughly half detected once. Germline CDR1 LGHNA, CDR2 YNFKEQ. Trimming pared 0 bases from V and 3 bases from J, leaving 15 bases between. The CDR3 is 17 residues long. This clonotype has a single count. The antigen remains undetermined. This rearrangement joins TRBV4-2 to TRBJ2-1; possible D gene TRBD2, 5 bases. The sequencing input was blood. This sequence originates from a woman aged 55-70 years in good health. CDR3 residues: CASSQEPARADYNEQFF. DNA of the CDR3: TGTGCCAGCAGCCAAGAGCCCGCGCGAGCGGACTACAATGAGCAGTTCTTC.